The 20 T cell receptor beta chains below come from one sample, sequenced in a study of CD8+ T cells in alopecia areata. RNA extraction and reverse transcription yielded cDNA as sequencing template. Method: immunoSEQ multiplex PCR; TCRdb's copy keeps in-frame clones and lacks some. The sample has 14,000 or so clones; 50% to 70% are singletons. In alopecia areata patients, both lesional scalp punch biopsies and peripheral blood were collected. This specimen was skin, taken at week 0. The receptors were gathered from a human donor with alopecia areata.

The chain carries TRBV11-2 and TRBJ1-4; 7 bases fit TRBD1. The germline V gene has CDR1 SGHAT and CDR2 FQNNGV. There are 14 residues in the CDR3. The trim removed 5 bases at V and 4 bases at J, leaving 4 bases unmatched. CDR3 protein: CASSDRDLNEKLFF. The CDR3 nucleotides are TGTGCCAGCAGCGACAGGGACCTTAATGAAAAACTGTTTTTT.

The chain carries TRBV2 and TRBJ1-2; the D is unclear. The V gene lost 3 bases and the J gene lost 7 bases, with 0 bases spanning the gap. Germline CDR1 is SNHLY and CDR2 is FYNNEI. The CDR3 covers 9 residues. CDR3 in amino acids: CASSDGYTF. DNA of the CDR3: TGTGCCAGCAGTGATGGCTACACCTTC.

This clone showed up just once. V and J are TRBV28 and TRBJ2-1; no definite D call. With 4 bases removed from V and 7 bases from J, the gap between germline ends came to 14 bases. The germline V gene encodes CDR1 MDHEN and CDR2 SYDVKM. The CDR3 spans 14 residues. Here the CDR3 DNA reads TGTGCCAGCAGTTCCGGACGGCTGAGGAATGAGCAGTTCTTC. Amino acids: CASSSGRLRNEQFF.

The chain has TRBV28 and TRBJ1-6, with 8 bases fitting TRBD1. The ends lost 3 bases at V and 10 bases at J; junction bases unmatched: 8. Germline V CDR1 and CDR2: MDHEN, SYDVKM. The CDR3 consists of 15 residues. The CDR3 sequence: CASSLADREQSPLHF. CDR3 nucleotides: TGTGCCAGCAGTTTGGCGGACAGGGAGCAATCACCCCTCCACTTT. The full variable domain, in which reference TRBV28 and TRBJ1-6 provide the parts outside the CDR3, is DVKVTQSSRYLVKRTGEKVFLECVQDMDHENMFWYRQDPGLGLRLIYFSYDVKMKEKGDIPEGYSVSREKKERFSLILESASTNQTSMYLCASSLADREQSPLHFGNGTRLTVT.

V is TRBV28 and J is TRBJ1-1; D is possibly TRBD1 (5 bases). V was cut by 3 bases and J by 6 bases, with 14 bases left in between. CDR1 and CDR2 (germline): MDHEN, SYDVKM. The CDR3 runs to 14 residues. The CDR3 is CASSFGGKRSEAFF. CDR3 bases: TGTGCCAGCAGTTTCGGGGGGAAGAGGTCTGAAGCTTTCTTT.

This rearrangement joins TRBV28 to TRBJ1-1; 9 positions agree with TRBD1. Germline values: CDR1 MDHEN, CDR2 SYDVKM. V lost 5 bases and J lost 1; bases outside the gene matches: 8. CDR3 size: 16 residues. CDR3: CASSPPPGQGNTEAFF. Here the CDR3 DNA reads TGTGCCAGCAGTCCCCCACCGGGACAGGGGAACACTGAAGCTTTCTTT.

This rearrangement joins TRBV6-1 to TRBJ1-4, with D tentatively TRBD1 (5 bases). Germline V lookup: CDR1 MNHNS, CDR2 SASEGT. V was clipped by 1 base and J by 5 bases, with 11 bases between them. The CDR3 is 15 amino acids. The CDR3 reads CASSEGTGRNEKLFF. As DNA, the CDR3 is TGTGCCAGCAGTGAAGGAACAGGCCGCAATGAAAAACTGTTTTTT.

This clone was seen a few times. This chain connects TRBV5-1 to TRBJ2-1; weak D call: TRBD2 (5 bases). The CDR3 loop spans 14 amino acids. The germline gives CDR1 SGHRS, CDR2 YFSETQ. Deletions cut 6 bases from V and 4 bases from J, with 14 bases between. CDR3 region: CASMRVRGYNEQFF. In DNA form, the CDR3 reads TGCGCCAGCATGCGGGTTAGAGGTTACAATGAGCAGTTCTTC.

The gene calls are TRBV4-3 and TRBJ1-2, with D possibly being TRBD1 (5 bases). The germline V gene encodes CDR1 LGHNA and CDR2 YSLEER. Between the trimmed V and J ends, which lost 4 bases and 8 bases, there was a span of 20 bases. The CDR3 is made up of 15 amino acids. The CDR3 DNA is TGCGCCAGCAGCCCACTGGGAGGCAGGGAGAAAGGCTACACCTTC. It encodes CASSPLGGREKGYTF.

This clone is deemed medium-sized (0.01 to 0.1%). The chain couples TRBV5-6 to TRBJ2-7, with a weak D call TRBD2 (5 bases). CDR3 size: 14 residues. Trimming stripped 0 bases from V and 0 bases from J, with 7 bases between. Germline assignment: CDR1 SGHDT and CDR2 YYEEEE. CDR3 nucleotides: TGTGCCAGCAGCTTGGGAGGGCACTCCTACGAGCAGTACTTC. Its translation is CASSLGGHSYEQYF.

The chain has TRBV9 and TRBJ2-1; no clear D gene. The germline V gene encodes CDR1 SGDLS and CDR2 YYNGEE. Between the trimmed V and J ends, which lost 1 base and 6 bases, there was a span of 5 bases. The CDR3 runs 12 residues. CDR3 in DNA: TGTGCCAGCAGCGTAATGTCCAATGAGCAGTTCTTC. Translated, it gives CASSVMSNEQFF. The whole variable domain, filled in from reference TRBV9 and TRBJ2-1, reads DSGVTQTPKHLITATGQRVTLRCSPRSGDLSVYWYQQSLDQGLQFLIQYYNGEERAKGNILERFSAQQFPDLHSELNLSSLELGDSALYFCASSVMSNEQFFGPGTRLTVL.

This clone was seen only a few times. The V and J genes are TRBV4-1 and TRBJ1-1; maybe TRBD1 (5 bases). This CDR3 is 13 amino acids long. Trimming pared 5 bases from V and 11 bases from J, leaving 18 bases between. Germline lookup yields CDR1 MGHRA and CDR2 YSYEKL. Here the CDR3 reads CASSFGTGYLAFF. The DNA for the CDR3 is TGCGCCAGCAGCTTCGGGACGGGCTACCTTGCTTTCTTT.

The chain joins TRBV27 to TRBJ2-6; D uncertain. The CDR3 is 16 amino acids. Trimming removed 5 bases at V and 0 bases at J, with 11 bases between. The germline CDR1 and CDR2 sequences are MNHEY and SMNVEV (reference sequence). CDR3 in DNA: TGTGCCAGCAGTGCCGACATGGGCTCTGGGGCCAACGTCCTGACTTTC. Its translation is CASSADMGSGANVLTF. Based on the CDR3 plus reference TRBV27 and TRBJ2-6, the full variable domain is EAQVTQNPRYLITVTGKKLTVTCSQNMNHEYMSWYRQDPGLGLRQIYYSMNVEVTDKGDVPEGYKVSRKEKRNFPLILESPSPNQTSLYFCASSADMGSGANVLTFGAGSRLTVL.

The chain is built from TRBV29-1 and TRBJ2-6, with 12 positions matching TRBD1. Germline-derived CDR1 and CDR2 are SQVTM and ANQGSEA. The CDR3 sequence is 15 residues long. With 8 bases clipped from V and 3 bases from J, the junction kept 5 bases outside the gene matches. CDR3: CSIRDRGLGANVLTF. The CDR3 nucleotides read TGCAGCATCCGGGACAGGGGGCTTGGGGCCAACGTCCTGACTTTC.

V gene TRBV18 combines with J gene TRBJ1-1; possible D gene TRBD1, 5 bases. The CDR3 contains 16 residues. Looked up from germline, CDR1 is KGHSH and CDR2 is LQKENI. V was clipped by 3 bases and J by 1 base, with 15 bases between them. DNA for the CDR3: TGTGCCAGCTCACCGGTGGCGGGACGGGAGAACACTGAAGCTTTCTTT. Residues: CASSPVAGRENTEAFF.

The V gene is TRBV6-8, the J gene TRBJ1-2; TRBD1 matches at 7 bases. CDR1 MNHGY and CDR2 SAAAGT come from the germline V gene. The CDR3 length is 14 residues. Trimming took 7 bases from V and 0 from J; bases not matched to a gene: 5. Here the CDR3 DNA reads TGTGCCAGCACCACCCAGGGGGCTAACTATGGCTACACCTTC. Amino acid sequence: CASTTQGANYGYTF.

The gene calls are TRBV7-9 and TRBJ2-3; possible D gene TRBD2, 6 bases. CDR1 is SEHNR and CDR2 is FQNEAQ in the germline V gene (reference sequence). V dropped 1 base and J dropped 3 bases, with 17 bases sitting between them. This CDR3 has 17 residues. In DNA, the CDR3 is TGTGCCAGCAGCTTAGATCGGGCAGGAGGGCAGACAGATACGCAGTATTTT. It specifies CASSLDRAGGQTDTQYF.

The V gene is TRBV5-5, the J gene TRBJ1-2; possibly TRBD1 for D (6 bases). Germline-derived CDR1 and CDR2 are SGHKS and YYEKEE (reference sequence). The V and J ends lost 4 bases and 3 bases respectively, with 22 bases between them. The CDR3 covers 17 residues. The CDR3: CASSGGQGNFVDYGYTF. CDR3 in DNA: TGTGCCAGCAGCGGGGGCCAGGGAAATTTCGTGGACTATGGCTACACCTTC.

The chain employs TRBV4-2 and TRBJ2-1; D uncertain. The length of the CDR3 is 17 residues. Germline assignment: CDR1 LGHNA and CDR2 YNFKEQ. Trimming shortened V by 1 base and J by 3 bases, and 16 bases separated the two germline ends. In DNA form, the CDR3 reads TGTGCCAGCAGCCAAGGCTCCTTTGGGTTAGACTACAATGAGCAGTTCTTC. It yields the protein CASSQGSFGLDYNEQFF.

CDR3 bases: TGTGCCAGCATAAGACTAGCGAGGCAGGGAGATACGCAGTATTTT. Its protein is CASIRLARQGDTQYF. The V call is TRBV6-1, the J call TRBJ2-3; 8 nucleotides line up with TRBD2. The CDR3 spans 15 residues. J was trimmed by 5 bases and V by 7 bases; bases with no gene match: 11. CDR1 is MNHNS, CDR2 SASEGT, per germline.